This T cell receptor beta chain derives from a study of CD8 T cells in Susac syndrome. The CDR3 contains 10 residues. Germline V CDR1 and CDR2: MGHDK, SYGVNS. Random hexamers were used to reverse transcribe 0.5 to 1 ug of RNA. One entry per CDR3 protein, called by TCRdb with MiXCR from the immunoSEQ multiplex PCR reads. This sample has under 200,000 distinct CDR3 sequences; 92% occur once, and the top ten carry more than 0.07%. Comment on this clonotype: A read error may account for a junction end that differs from germline.

Sequenced input: CD4+ T cells from PBMCs. The TCR originated in a human donor in good health. The chain uses TRBV25-1 and TRBJ1-1; D is unclear. The CDR3 spells CATSGTEAFF. In DNA form, the CDR3 reads TGTGCCACCAGTGGAACTGAAGCTTTCTTT.